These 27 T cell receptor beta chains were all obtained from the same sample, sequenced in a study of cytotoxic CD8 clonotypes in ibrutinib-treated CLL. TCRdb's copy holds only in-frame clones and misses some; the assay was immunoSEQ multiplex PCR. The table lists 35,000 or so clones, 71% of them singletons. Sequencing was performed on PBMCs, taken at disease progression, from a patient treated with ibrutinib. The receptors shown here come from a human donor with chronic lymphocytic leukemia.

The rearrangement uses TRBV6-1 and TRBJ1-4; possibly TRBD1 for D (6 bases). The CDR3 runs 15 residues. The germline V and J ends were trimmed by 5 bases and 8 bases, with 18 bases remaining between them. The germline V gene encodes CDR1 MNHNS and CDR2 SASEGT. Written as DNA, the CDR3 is TGTGCCAGCAGTTTCTATCGGGACAAGGGGGAAAAACTGTTTTTT. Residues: CASSFYRDKGEKLFF.

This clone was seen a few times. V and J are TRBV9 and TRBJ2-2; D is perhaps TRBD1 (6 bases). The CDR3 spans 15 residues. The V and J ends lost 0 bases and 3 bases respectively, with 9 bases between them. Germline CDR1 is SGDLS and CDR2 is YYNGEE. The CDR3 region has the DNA TGTGCCAGCAGCGTAGACAGGGCGGACACCGGGGAGCTGTTTTTT. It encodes CASSVDRADTGELFF.

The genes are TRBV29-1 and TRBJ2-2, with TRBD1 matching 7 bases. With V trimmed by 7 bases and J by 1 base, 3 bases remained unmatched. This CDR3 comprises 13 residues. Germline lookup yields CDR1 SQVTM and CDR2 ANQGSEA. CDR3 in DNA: TGCAGCGGGGGACAGCAGAACACCGGGGAGCTGTTTTTT. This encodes CSGGQQNTGELFF.

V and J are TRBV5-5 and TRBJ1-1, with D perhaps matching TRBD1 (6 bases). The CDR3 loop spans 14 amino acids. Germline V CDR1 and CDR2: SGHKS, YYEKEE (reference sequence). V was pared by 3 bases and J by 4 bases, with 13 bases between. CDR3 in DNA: TGTGCCAGCAGCTCCTACAGGGCTGTCACTGAAGCTTTCTTT. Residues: CASSSYRAVTEAFF.

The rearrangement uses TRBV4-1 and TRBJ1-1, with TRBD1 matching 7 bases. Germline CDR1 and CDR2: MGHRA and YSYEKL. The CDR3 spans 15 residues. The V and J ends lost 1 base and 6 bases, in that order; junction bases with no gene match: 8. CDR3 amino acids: CASSQAGRGFAEAFF. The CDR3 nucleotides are TGCGCCAGCAGCCAAGCTGGCAGGGGGTTTGCTGAAGCTTTCTTT.

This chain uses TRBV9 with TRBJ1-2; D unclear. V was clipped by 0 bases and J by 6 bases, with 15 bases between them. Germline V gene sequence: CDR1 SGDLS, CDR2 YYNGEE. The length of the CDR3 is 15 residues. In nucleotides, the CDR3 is TGTGCCAGCAGCGTAGGAGAAGGTATCGTGGATGGCTACACCTTC. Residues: CASSVGEGIVDGYTF.

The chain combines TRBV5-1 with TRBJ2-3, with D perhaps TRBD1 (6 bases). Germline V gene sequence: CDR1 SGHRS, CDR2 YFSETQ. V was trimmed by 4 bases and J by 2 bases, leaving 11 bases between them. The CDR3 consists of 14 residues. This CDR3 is CASSHGQPTDTQYF. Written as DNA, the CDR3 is TGCGCCAGCAGCCACGGACAGCCCACAGATACGCAGTATTTT.

The CDR3 loop is CASKGTSEAYEQYF. CDR3 nucleotide sequence: TGTGCCAGTAAGGGAACTAGCGAAGCGTACGAGCAGTACTTC. V and J are TRBV19 and TRBJ2-7, with 7 bases that match TRBD2. Looked up from germline, CDR1 is LNHDA and CDR2 is SQIVND (reference sequence). Trimming took 7 bases from V and 4 from J; bases not matched to a gene: 10. The CDR3 covers 14 residues.

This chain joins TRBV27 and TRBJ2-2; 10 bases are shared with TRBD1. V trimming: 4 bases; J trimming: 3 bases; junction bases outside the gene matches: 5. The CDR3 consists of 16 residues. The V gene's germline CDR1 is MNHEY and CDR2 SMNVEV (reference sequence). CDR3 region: CASSWAGQGYTGELFF. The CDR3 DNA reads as TGTGCCAGCAGTTGGGCGGGACAGGGGTACACCGGGGAGCTGTTTTTT.

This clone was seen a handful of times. CDR3 region: CASSSSLGEPYEQYF. In DNA form, the CDR3 reads TGTGCCAGCAGCTCCTCATTGGGCGAGCCCTACGAGCAGTACTTC. The chain is built from TRBV7-9 and TRBJ2-7; no firm D call. The CDR3 runs to 15 residues. Per the germline V gene, CDR1 is SEHNR and CDR2 is FQNEAQ (reference sequence). V dropped 4 bases and J dropped 2 bases, with 15 bases sitting between them.

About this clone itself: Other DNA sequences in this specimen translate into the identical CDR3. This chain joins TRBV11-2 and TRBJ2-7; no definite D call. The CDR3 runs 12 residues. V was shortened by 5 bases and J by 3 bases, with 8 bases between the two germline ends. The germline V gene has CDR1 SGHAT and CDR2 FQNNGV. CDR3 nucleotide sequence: TGTGCCAGCAGCCCCCCGGGCTACGAGCAGTACTTC. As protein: CASSPPGYEQYF.

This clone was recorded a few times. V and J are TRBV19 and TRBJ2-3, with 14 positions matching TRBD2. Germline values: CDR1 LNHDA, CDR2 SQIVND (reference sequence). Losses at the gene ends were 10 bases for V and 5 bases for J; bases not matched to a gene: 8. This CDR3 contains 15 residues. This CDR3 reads CATRPTSGGVDTQYF. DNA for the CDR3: TGTGCCACCCGACCGACTAGCGGGGGGGTAGATACGCAGTATTTT.

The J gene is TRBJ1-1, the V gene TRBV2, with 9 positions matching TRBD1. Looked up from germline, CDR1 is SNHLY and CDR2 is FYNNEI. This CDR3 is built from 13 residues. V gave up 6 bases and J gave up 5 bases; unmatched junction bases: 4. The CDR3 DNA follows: TGTGCCAGCAGGGGACAGGGAGATACTGAAGCTTTCTTT. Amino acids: CASRGQGDTEAFF.

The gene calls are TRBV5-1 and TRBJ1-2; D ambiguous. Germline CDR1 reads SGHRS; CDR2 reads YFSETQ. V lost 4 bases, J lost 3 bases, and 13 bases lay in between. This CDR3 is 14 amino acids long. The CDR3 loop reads CASSPRSSDYGYTF. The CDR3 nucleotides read TGCGCCAGCAGCCCGCGTTCCTCCGACTATGGCTACACCTTC.

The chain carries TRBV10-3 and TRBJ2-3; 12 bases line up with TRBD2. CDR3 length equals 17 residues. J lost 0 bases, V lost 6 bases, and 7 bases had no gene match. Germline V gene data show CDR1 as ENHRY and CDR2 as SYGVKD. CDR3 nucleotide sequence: TGTGCCATCAGGCCCAGACTAGCGGGGGCTAGCACAGATACGCAGTATTTT. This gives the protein CAIRPRLAGASTDTQYF.

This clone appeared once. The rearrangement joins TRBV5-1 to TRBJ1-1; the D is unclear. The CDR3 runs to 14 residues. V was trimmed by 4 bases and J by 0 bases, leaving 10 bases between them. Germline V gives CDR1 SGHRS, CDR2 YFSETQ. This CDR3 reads CASSQARMNTEAFF. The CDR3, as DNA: TGCGCCAGCAGCCAAGCTCGAATGAACACTGAAGCTTTCTTT.

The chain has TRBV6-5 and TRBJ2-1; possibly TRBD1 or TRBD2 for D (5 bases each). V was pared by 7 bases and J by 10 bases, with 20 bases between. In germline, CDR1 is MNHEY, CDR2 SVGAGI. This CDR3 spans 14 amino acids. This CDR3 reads CASKVSGTSGEQFF. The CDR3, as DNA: TGTGCCAGCAAGGTGTCGGGGACGTCAGGGGAGCAGTTCTTC.

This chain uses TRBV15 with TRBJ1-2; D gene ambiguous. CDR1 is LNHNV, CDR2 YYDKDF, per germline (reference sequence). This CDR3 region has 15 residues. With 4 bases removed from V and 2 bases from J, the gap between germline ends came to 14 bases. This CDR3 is CATSNYGSYNYGYTF. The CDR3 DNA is TGTGCCACCAGCAACTACGGGTCTTACAACTATGGCTACACCTTC.

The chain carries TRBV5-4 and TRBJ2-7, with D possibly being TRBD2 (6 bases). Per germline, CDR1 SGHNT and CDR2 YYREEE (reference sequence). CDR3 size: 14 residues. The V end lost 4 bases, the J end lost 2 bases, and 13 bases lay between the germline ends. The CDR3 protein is CASSTGTATYEQYF. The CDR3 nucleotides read TGTGCCAGCAGCACCGGGACTGCCACCTACGAGCAGTACTTC. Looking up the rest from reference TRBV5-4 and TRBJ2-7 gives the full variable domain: ETGVTQSPTHLIKTRGQQVTLRCSSQSGHNTVSWYQQALGQGPQFIFQYYREEENGRGNFPPRFSGLQFPNYSSELNVNALELDDSALYLCASSTGTATYEQYFGPGTRLTVT.

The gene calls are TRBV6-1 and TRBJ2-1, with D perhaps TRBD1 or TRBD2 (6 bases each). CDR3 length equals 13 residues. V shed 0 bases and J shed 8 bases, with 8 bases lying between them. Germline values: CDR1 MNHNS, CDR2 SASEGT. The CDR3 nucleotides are TGTGCCAGCAGTGAAGCACGGGGGCATGAGCAGTTCTTC. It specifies CASSEARGHEQFF.

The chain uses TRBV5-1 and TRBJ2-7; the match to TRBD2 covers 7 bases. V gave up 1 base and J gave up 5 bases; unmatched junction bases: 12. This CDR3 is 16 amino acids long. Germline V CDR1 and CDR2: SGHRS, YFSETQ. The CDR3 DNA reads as TGCGCCAGCAGCTTGAGGGAGGGCCACGGGTGGGACGAGCAGTACTTC. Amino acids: CASSLREGHGWDEQYF.

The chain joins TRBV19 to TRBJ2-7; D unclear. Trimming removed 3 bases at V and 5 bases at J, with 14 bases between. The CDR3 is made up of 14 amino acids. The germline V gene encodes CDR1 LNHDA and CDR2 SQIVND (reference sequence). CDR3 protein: CASSMSGSLHEQYF. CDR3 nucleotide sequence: TGTGCCAGTAGTATGTCAGGCAGTCTCCACGAGCAGTACTTC.

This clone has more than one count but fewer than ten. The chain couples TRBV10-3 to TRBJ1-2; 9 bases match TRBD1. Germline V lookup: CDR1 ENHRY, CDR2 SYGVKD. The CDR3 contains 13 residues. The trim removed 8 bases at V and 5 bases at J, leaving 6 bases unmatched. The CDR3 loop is CAIQGTGKYGYTF. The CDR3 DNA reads TGTGCCATCCAAGGGACAGGGAAATATGGCTACACCTTC.

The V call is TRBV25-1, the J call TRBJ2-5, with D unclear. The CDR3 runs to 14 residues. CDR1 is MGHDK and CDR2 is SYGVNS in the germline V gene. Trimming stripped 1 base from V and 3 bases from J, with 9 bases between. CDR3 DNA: TGTGCCAGCAGTGAATTTAAAGGCGAAGAGACCCAGTACTTC. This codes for CASSEFKGEETQYF.

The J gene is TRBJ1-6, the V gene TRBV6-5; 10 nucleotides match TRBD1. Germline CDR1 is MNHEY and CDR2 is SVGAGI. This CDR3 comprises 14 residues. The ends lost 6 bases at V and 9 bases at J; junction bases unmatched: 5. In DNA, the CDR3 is TGTGCCAGCAGGTGGACAGGGGGGTTTTCACCCCTCCACTTT. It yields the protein CASRWTGGFSPLHF.

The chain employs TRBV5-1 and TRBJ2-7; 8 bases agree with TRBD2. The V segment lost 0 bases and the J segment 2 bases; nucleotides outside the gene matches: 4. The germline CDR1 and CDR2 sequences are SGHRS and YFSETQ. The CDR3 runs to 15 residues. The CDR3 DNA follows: TGCGCCAGCAGCTTGGTCGCGGGGGGCGCCTACGAGCAGTACTTC. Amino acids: CASSLVAGGAYEQYF.

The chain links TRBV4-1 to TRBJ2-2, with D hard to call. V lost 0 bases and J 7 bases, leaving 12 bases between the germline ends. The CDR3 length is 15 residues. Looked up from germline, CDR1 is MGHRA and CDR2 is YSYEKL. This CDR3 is CASSQEARAIGELFF. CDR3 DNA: TGCGCCAGCAGCCAAGAAGCAAGGGCAATCGGGGAGCTGTTTTTT.